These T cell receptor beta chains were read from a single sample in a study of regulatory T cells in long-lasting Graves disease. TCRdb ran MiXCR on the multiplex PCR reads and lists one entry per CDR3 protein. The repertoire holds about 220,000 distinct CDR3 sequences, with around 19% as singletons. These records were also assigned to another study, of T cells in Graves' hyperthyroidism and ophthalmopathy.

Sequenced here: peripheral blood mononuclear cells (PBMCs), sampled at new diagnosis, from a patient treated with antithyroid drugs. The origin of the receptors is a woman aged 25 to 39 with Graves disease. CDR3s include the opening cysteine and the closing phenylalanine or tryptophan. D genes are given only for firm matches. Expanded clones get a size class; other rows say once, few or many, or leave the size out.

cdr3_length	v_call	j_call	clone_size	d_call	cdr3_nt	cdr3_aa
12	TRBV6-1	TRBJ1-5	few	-	TGTGCCAGCAGGCAGGAAAATCAGCCCCAGCATTTT	CASRQENQPQHF
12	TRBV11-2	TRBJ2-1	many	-	TGTGCCAGCAGCACCAATGGGCGTTCTGGGTTCTTC	CASSTNGRSGFF
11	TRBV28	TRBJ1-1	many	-	TGTGCCAGCAGGTTGAACACTGAAGCTTTCTTT	CASRLNTEAFF
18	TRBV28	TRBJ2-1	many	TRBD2	TGTGCCAGCAGTTTATTATCGCTAGCGGGGGCCTCCTACAATGAGCAGTTCTTC	CASSLLSLAGASYNEQFF
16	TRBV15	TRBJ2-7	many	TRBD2	TGTGCCACCAGCAGACTACTAGCGGGAGTCGCCTACGAGCAGTACTTC	CATSRLLAGVAYEQYF
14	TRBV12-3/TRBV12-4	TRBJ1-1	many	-	TGTGCCAGCAGGGTCGCTAGGGACACTACTGAAGCTTTCTTT	CASRVARDTTEAFF
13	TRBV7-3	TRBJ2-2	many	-	TGTGCCAGCAGCCAAGGGGGGACCGGGGAGCTGTTTTTT	CASSQGGTGELFF
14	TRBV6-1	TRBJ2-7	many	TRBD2	TGTGCCAGCAGCACCACTAGCGGTCCCTACGAGCAGTACTTC	CASSTTSGPYEQYF
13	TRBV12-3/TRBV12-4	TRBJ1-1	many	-	TGTGCCAGCAACCTAAGAGAAAACACTGAAGCTTTCTTT	CASNLRENTEAFF
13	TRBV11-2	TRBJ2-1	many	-	TGTGCCAGCGCGGGAACAGGATACAATGAGCAGTTCTTC	CASAGTGYNEQFF
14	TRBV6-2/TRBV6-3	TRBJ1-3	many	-	TGTGCCAGCAGTCTACTTAGCTCTGGAAACACCATATATTTT	CASSLLSSGNTIYF
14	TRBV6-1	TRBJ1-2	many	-	TGTGCCAGCAGTGAACGCCAGGGCGCCTATGGCTACACCTTC	CASSERQGAYGYTF
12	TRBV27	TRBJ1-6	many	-	TGTGCCAGCGGTAATAACGGGTCACCCCTCCACTTT	CASGNNGSPLHF
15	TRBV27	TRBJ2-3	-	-	TGTGCCAGCAGTTTATATGAAGGAGTTTCAGATACGCAGTATTTT	CASSLYEGVSDTQYF
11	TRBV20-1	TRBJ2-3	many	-	TGCAGTGCTAGACACACAGATACGCAGTATTTT	CSARHTDTQYF
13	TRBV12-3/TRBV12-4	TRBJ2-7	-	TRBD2	TGTGCCAGCGCCCGGGAGGCCTCCTACGAGCAGTACTTC	CASAREASYEQYF
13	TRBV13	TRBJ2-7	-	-	TGTGCCAGCAGCTACGGACAGAGATACGAGCAGTACTTC	CASSYGQRYEQYF
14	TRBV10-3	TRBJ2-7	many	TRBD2	TGTGCCATCAGACCGGGACTAGCGACCTACGAGCAGTACTTC	CAIRPGLATYEQYF
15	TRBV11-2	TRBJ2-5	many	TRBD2	TGTGCCAGCAGCCGCTGGACTAGCGGCGGTGAGACCCAGTACTTC	CASSRWTSGGETQYF
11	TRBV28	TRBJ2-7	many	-	TGTGCCAGCAGTTCGACCTACGAGCAGTACTTC	CASSSTYEQYF
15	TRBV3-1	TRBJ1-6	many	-	TGTGCCAGCAGCCCCCCCGGGGGCTATAATTCACCCCTCCACTTT	CASSPPGGYNSPLHF
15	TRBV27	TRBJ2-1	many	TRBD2	TGTGCCAGCAGTACCCTAGCGGGGGACTACAATGAGCAGTTCTTC	CASSTLAGDYNEQFF
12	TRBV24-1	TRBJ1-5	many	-	TGTGCCACCTCACAGGGCGATCAGCCCCAGCATTTT	CATSQGDQPQHF
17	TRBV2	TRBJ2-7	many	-	TGTGCCAGCAGTGAAGTAATTTGGGGGCGCAAATCCTACGAGCAGTACTTC	CASSEVIWGRKSYEQYF
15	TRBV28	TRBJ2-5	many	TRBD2	TGTGCCAGCAGTTTGGGGACTAGCGACCAAGAGACCCAGTACTTC	CASSLGTSDQETQYF
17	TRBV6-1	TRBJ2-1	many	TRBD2	TGTGCCAGCAGTGAAAGGGGGGGACTAGCGGTTTACAATGAGCAGTTCTTC	CASSERGGLAVYNEQFF
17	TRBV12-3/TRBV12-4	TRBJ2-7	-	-	TGTGCCAGCAGGACGGGGCTTAATATCGGGTATCCCTACGAGCAGTACTTC	CASRTGLNIGYPYEQYF
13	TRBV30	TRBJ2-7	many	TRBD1	TGTGCCTGGAAGGGACAGAACTCTTACGAGCAGTACTTC	CAWKGQNSYEQYF
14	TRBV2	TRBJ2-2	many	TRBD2	TGTGCCAGTAAAGCTAGCGGGGTCACCGGGGAGCTGTTTTTT	CASKASGVTGELFF
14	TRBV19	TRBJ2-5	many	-	TGTGCCAGTAGTCCCACCGGCCCAAAAGAGACCCAGTACTTC	CASSPTGPKETQYF
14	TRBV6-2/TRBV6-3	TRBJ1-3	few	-	TGTGCCAGCGGGGGGGACATTTCTGGAAACACCATATATTTT	CASGGDISGNTIYF
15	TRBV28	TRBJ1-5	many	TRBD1	TGTGCCAGCAGTTGGGGACAGGGAAGCAATCAGCCCCAGCATTTT	CASSWGQGSNQPQHF
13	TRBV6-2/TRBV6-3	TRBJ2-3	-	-	TGTGCCAGCAGTTACCGATTCACCGATACGCAGTATTTT	CASSYRFTDTQYF
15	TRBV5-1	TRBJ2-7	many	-	TGCGCCAGCAGCTTGGAGGTATCTTCAACCTACGAGCAGTACTTC	CASSLEVSSTYEQYF
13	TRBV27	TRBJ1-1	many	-	TGTGCCAGCAGTCCACGGCCGGTCTCGAAAGCTTTCTTT	CASSPRPVSKAFF